Listed here are 7 T cell receptor beta chains from one sample, sequenced in a study of shared clonotypes between healthy human individuals. Libraries were prepared by immunoSEQ multiplex PCR; TCRdb keeps only in-frame clonotypes and omits some of them. The table lists millions of clones, around 94% of them singletons. Source material: naive CD4+ T cells sorted from blood. Stated subset: CD45RA+ positively selected. These receptors all come from a man younger than 35 in good health.

On this clone itself: Additional DNA sequences in this sample encode the identical CDR3. The rearrangement joins TRBV11-2 to TRBJ1-2; TRBD1 matches at 8 bases. This CDR3 comprises 13 residues. V shed 5 bases and J 5 bases; nucleotides not matched to a gene: 4. In germline, CDR1 is SGHAT, CDR2 FQNNGV. CDR3 coding DNA: TGTGCCAGCAGCCCCGGGACAGGTTATGGCTACACCTTC. It codes for CASSPGTGYGYTF.

The V and J genes are TRBV10-3 and TRBJ1-2; 7 bases line up with TRBD1. The germline V gene has CDR1 ENHRY and CDR2 SYGVKD. The V segment lost 8 bases and the J segment 3 bases; nucleotides outside the gene matches: 6. The CDR3 loop spans 13 amino acids. CDR3 sequence (DNA): TGTGCCATCGGGGAGGGGACAGACTATGGCTACACCTTC. Translated: CAIGEGTDYGYTF.

V and J are TRBV10-3 and TRBJ1-6, with 9 bases lining up with TRBD1. After removal of 2 bases from V and 7 bases from J, the junction contained 3 bases not matched to a gene. Germline V gives CDR1 ENHRY, CDR2 SYGVKD. The CDR3 has 15 amino acids. The CDR3 DNA reads TGTGCCATCAGTGAGGGGACAGGGTTAAATTCACCCCTCCACTTT. Translated: CAISEGTGLNSPLHF.

This clone has just a few counts. Different DNA sequences within this sample yield the same CDR3. V and J are TRBV6-5 and TRBJ1-2; maybe TRBD1 (5 bases). Germline V gene sequence: CDR1 MNHEY, CDR2 SVGAGI. Trimming removed 0 bases at V and 1 base at J, with 9 bases between. The CDR3 sequence is 15 residues long. The CDR3: CASSYSGEGNYGYTF. The CDR3, as DNA: TGTGCCAGCAGTTACTCGGGGGAGGGTAACTATGGCTACACCTTC.

Turning to this clone: The same CDR3 also results from other DNA sequences found in this sample. The chain has TRBV11-3 and TRBJ2-3, with a weak D call TRBD2 (7 bases). V lost 1 base to trimming and J lost 1 base, with 9 bases between them. The germline gives CDR1 SGHNT, CDR2 YENEEA. The CDR3 has 15 amino acids. For the CDR3, the DNA is TGTGCCAGCAGCTTAGGCGGGGGCCGCACAGATACGCAGTATTTT. It is translated as CASSLGGGRTDTQYF.

This chain uses TRBV4-1 with TRBJ2-7; 8 bases are shared with TRBD2. V was pared by 6 bases and J by 2 bases, with 15 bases of the junction left unmatched. CDR3 size: 17 residues. From germline, CDR1 is MGHRA and CDR2 YSYEKL. In nucleotides, the CDR3 is TGCGCCAGCAGAGCTATCGGGGGCGGGAGGACGACCTACGAGCAGTACTTC. It translates to CASRAIGGGRTTYEQYF.

In this sample, this clone turned up once. This chain joins TRBV5-1 and TRBJ1-1; D unclear. Germline V CDR1 and CDR2: SGHRS, YFSETQ. V was shortened by 5 bases and J by 1 base, with 12 bases between the two germline ends. This CDR3 contains 14 residues. The CDR3 loop reads CASSRGGGNTEAFF. The DNA for the CDR3 is TGCGCCAGCAGTCGTGGTGGCGGGAACACTGAAGCTTTCTTT.